This T cell receptor (beta chain) was sequenced for a study of blood T cell repertoires in COVID-19. As handled by the study authors: Reference gene primer amplification in the assay estimated nucleated cell counts. Sequenced by immunoSEQ multiplex PCR; TCRdb stores in-frame clones only, minus some. That table is the source of V, J and clone size, and D and trimming were worked out from the DNA. The sample lists a few hundred thousand clones, 65% to 90% seen once, with 3.5% to 4.5% in the top ten. Those who participated ranged in age from about 18 to 89 years and resided in 20 to 30 US areas. The source of this sequence is a woman between 35 and 50 years old with acute COVID-19. Material for sequencing was PBMCs or T cells enriched from blood (not recorded which).

The CDR3 spells CASSLFGTGKGELFF. The CDR3 bases are TGTGCCAGCAGCCTTTTTGGGACAGGGAAAGGGGAGCTGTTTTTT. The V call is TRBV28, the J call TRBJ2-2, with 9 positions matching TRBD1. The CDR3 loop spans 15 amino acids. From germline, CDR1 is MDHEN and CDR2 SYDVKM. With 6 bases clipped from V and 8 bases from J, the junction kept 10 bases outside the gene matches.